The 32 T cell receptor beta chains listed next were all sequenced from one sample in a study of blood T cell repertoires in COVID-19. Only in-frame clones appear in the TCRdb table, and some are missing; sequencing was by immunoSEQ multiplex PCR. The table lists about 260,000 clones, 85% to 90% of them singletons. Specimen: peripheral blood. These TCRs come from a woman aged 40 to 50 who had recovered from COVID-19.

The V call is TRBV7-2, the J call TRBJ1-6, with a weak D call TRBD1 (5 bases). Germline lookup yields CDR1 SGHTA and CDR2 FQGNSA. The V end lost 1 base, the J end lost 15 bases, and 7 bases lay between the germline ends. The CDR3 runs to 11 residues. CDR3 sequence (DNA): TGTGCCAGCAGCTTAGGGCAGGGCCTCCACTTT. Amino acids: CASSLGQGLHF.

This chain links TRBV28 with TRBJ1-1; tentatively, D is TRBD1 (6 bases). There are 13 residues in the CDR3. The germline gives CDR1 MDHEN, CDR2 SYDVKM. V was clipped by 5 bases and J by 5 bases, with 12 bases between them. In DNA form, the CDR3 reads TGTGCCAGCAGTCGTCCCAGGGGAACTGAAGCTTTCTTT. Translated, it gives CASSRPRGTEAFF. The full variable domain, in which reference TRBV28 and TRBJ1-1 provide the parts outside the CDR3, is DVKVTQSSRYLVKRTGEKVFLECVQDMDHENMFWYRQDPGLGLRLIYFSYDVKMKEKGDIPEGYSVSREKKERFSLILESASTNQTSMYLCASSRPRGTEAFFGQGTRLTVV.

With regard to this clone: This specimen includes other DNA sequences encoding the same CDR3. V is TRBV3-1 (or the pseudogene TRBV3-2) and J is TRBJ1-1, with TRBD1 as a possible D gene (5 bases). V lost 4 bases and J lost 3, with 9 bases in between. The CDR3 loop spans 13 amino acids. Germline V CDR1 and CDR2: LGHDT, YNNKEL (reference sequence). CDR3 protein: CASSPRGYTEAFF. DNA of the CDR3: TGTGCCAGCAGCCCTCGGGGGTACACTGAAGCTTTCTTT.

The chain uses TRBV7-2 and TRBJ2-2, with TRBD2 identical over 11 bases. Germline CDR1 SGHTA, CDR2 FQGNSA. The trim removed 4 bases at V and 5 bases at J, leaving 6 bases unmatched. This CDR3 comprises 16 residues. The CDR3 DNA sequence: TGTGCCAGCAGCTGGCTAGCGGGGGGAGGGACCGGGGAGCTGTTTTTT. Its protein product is CASSWLAGGGTGELFF.

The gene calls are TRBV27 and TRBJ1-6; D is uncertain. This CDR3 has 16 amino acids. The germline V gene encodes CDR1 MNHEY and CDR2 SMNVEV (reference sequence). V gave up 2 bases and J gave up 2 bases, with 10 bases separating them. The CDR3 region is CASSLNVRAYNSPLHF. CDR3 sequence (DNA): TGTGCCAGCAGTTTAAATGTCCGGGCCTATAATTCACCCCTCCACTTT.

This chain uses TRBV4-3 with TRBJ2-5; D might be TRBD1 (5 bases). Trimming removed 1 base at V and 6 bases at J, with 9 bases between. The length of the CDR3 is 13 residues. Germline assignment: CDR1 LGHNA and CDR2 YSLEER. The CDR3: CASSQGAGQTQYF. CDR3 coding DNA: TGCGCCAGCAGCCAAGGAGCAGGGCAGACCCAGTACTTC.

The chain's CDR3 is CASSLGPGRRGAYNEQFF. In nucleotides, the CDR3 is TGTGCCAGCAGCTTAGGGCCCGGGCGGCGGGGGGCTTACAATGAGCAGTTCTTC. This chain uses TRBV7-8 with TRBJ2-1; 8 bases match TRBD2. Germline V gene lookup returns CDR1 SGHVS and CDR2 FQNEAQ. This CDR3 spans 18 amino acids. V gave up 1 base and J gave up 4 bases; unmatched junction bases: 12.

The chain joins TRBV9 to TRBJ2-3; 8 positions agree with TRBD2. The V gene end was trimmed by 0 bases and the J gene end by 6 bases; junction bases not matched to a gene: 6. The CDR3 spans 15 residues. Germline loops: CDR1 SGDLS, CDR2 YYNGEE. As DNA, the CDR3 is TGTGCCAGCAGCGTAGAAGCGGGGGTCGTGGATACGCAGTATTTT. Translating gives CASSVEAGVVDTQYF.

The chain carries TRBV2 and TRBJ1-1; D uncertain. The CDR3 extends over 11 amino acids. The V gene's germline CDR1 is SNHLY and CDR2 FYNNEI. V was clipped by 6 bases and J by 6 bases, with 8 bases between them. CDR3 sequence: CASREAAEAFF. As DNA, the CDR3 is TGTGCCAGCAGGGAGGCCGCTGAAGCTTTCTTT. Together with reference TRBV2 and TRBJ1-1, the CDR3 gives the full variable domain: EPEVTQTPSHQVTQMGQEVILRCVPISNHLYFYWYRQILGQKVEFLVSFYNNEISEKSEIFDDQFSVERPDGSNFTLKIRSTKLEDSAMYFCASREAAEAFFGQGTRLTVV.

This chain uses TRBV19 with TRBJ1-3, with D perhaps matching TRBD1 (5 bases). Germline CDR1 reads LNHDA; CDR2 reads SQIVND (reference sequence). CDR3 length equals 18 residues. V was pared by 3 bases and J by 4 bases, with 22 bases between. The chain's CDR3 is CASSILGQGVGSGNTIYF. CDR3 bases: TGTGCCAGTAGTATCTTAGGGCAGGGCGTGGGCTCCGGAAACACCATATATTTT.

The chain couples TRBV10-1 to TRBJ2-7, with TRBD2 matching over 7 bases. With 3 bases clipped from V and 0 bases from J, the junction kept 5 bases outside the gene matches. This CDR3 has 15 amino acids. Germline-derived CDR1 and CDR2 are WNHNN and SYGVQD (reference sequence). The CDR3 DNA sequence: TGCGCCAGCAGTGAAGCGGGGTTTTCCTCCTACGAGCAGTACTTC. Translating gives CASSEAGFSSYEQYF.

This CDR3 is CASSPGQGRNYGYTF. The CDR3 DNA reads TGTGCCAGCAGCCCCGGACAGGGGCGGAACTATGGCTACACCTTC. The chain has TRBV2 and TRBJ1-2; 9 bases agree with TRBD1. Losses at the gene ends were 6 bases for V and 2 bases for J; bases not matched to a gene: 7. CDR1 and CDR2 from the germline V gene are SNHLY and FYNNEI. CDR3 length equals 15 residues.

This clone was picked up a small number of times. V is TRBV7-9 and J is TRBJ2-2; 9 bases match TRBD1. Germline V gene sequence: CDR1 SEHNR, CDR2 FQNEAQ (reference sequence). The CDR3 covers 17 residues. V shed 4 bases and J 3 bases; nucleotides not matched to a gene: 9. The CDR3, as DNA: TGTGCCAGCAGCTCCCCGGACAGGGGAAGGGACACCGGGGAGCTGTTTTTT. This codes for CASSSPDRGRDTGELFF.

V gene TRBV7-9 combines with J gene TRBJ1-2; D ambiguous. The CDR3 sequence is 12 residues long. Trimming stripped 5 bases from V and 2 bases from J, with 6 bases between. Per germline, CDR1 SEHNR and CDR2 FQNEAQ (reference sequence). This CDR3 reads CASSTPNYGYTF. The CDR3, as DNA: TGTGCCAGCAGCACACCCAACTATGGCTACACCTTC.

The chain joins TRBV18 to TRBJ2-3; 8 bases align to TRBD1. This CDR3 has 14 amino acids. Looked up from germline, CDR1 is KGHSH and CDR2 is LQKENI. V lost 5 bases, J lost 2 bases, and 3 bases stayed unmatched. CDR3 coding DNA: TGTGCCAGCTCAAGACAGGGGTTCACAGATACGCAGTATTTT. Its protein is CASSRQGFTDTQYF.

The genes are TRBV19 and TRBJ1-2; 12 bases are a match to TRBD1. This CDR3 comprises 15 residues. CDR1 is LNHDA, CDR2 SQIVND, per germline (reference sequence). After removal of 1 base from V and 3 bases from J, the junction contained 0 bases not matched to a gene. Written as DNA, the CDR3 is TGTGCCAGTAGTATAGGGGACAGGGGGCACTATGGCTACACCTTC. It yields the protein CASSIGDRGHYGYTF.

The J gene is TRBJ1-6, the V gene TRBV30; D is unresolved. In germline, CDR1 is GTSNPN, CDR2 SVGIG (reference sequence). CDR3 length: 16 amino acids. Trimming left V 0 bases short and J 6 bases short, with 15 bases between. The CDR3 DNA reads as TGTGCCTGGAGTGTACCGGGTCTACCAATTAATTCACCCCTCCACTTT. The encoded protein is CAWSVPGLPINSPLHF.

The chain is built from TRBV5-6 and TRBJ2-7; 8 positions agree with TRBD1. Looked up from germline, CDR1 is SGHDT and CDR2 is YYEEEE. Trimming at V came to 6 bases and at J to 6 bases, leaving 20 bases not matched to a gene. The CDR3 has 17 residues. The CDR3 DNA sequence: TGTGCCAGCACCACCATCGTGAGGGCTTGGACAGGGCTCGAGCAGTACTTC. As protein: CASTTIVRAWTGLEQYF.

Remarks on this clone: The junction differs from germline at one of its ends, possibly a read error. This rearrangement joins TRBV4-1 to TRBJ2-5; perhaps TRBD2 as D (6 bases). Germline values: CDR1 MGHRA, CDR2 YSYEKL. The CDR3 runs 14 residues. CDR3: CASSHPTPGESQYF. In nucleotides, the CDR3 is TGCGCCAGCAGCCACCCAACCCCGGGAGAGTCCCAGTACTTC.

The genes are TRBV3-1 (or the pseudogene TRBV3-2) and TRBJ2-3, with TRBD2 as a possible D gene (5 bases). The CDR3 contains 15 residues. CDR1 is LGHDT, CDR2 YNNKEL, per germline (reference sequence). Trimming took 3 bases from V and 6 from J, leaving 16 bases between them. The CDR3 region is CASSQGLAREDTQYF. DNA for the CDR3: TGTGCCAGCAGCCAGGGCCTAGCCCGAGAGGATACGCAGTATTTT.

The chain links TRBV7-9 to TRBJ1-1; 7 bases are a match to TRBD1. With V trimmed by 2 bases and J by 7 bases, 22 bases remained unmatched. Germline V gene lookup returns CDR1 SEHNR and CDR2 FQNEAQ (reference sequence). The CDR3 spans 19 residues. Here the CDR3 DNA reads TGTGCCAGCAGCTTAACCAATCCTAGACAGGGCCCACGAAGGGGTGAAGCTTTCTTT. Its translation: CASSLTNPRQGPRRGEAFF.

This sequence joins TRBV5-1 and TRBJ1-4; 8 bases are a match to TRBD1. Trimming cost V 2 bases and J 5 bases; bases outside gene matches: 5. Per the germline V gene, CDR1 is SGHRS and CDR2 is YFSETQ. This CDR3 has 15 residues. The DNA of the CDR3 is TGCGCCAGCAGCTTTGGAGGGACAGGAAATGAAAAACTGTTTTTT. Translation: CASSFGGTGNEKLFF. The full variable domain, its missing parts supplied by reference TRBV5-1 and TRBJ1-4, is KAGVTQTPRYLIKTRGQQVTLSCSPISGHRSVSWYQQTPGQGLQFLFEYFSETQRNKGNFPGRFSGRQFSNSRSEMNVSTLELGDSALYLCASSFGGTGNEKLFFGSGTQLSVL.

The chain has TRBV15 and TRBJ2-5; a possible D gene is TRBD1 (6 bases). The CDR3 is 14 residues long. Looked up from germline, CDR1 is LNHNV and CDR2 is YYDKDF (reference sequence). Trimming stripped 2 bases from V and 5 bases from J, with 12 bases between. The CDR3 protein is CATSRFQGMETQYF. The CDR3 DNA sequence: TGTGCCACCAGCAGATTTCAGGGGATGGAGACCCAGTACTTC. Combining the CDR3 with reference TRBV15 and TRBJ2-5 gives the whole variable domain DAMVIQNPRYQVTQFGKPVTLSCSQTLNHNVMYWYQQKSSQAPKLLFHYYDKDFNNEADTPDNFQSRRPNTSFCFLDIRSPGLGDTAMYLCATSRFQGMETQYFGPGTRLLVL.

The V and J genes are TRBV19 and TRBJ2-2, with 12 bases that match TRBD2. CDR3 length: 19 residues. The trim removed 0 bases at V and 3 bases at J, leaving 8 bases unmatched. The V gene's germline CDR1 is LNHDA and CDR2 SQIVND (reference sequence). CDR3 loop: CASSIDSLAGGRDTGELFF. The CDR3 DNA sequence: TGTGCCAGTAGTATAGACTCGCTAGCGGGGGGGCGCGACACCGGGGAGCTGTTTTTT. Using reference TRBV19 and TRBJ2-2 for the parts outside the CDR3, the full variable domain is DGGITQSPKYLFRKEGQNVTLSCEQNLNHDAMYWYRQDPGQGLRLIYYSQIVNDFQKGDIAEGYSVSREKKESFPLTVTSAQKNPTAFYLCASSIDSLAGGRDTGELFFGEGSRLTVL.

The CDR3 bases are TGTGCCAGTAGTATTATCTATGGAAACACCATATATTTT. It is translated as CASSIIYGNTIYF. The V call is TRBV19, the J call TRBJ1-3; D is undetermined. The CDR3 sequence is 13 residues long. The germline gives CDR1 LNHDA, CDR2 SQIVND (reference sequence). Between the trimmed V and J ends, which lost 3 bases and 3 bases, there was a span of 6 bases.

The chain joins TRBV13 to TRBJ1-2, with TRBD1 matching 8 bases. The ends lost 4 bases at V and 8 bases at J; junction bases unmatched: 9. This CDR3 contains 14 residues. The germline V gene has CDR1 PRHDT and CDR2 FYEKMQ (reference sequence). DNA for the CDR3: TGTGCCAGCAGCTCATCGACAGGGGCCGGGGGCTACACCTTC. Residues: CASSSSTGAGGYTF. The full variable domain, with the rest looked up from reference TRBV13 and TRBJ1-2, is AAGVIQSPRHLIKEKRETATLKCYPIPRHDTVYWYQQGPGQDPQFLISFYEKMQSDKGSIPDRFSAQQFSDYHSELNMSSLELGDSALYFCASSSSTGAGGYTFGSGTRLTVV.

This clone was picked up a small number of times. The CDR3 bases are TGTGCCAGCAGCGTAGCACTAGGGAAGACCCAGTACTTC. It is translated as CASSVALGKTQYF. The chain joins TRBV9 to TRBJ2-5, with D perhaps matching TRBD2 (5 bases). Per the germline V gene, CDR1 is SGDLS and CDR2 is YYNGEE. The CDR3 loop spans 13 amino acids. V lost 0 bases and J lost 6, with 9 bases in between.

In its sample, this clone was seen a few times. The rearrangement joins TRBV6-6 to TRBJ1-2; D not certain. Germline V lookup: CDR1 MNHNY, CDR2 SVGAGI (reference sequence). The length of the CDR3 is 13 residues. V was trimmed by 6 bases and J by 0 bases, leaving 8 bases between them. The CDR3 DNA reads TGTGCCAGCAGGACACCCGCTAACTATGGCTACACCTTC. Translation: CASRTPANYGYTF.

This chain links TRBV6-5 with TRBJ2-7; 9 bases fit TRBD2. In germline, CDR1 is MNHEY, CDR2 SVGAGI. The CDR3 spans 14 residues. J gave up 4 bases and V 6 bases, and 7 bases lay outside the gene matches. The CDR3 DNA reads TGTGCCAGCAGCTCCAGAGCGGGGGGATACGAGCAGTACTTC. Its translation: CASSSRAGGYEQYF.

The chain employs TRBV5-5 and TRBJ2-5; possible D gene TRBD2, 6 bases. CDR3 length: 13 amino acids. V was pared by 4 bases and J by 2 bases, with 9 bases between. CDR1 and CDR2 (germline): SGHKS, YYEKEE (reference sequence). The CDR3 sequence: CASSGDSQETQYF. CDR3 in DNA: TGTGCCAGCAGCGGGGACTCGCAAGAGACCCAGTACTTC.

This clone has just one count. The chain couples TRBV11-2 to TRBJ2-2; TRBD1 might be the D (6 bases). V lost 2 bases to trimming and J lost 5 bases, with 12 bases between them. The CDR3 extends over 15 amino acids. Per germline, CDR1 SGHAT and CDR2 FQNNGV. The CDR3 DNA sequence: TGTGCCAGCAGCTTAATCAGGGGCCGGACCGGGGAGCTGTTTTTT. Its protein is CASSLIRGRTGELFF.

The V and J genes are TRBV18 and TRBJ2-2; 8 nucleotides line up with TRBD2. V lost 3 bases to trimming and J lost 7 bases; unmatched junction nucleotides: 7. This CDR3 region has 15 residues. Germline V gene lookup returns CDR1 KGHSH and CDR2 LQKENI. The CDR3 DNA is TGTGCCAGCTCACCGGACGGGAGGGCAGGCGGGGAGCTGTTTTTT. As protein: CASSPDGRAGGELFF.